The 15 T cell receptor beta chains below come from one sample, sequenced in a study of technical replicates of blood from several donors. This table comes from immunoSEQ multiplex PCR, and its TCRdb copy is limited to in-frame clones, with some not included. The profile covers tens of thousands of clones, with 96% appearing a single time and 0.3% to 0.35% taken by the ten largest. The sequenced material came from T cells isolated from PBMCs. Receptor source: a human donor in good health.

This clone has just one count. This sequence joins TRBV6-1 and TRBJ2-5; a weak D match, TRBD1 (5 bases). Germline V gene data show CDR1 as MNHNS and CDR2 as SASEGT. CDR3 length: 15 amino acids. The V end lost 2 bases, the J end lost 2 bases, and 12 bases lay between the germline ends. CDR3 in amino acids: CASSEWVQGQETQYF. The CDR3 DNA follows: TGTGCCAGCAGTGAATGGGTGCAGGGACAAGAGACCCAGTACTTC.

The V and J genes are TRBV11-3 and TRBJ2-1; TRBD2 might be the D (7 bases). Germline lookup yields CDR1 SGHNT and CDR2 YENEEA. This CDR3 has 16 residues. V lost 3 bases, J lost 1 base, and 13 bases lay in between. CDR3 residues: CASSFGGAGSYNEQFF. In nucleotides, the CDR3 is TGTGCCAGCAGCTTTGGGGGGGCTGGGTCCTACAATGAGCAGTTCTTC.

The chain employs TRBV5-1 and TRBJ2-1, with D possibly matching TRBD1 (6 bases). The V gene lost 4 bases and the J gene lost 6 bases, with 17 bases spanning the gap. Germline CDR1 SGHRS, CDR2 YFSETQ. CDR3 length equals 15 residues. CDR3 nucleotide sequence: TGCGCCAGCAGCGTGACAGGACCGGGTTTCAATGAGCAGTTCTTC. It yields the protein CASSVTGPGFNEQFF.

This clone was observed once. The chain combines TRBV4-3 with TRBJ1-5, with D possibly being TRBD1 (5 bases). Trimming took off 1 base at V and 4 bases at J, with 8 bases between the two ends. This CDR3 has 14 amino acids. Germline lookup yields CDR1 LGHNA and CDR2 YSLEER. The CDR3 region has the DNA TGCGCCAGCAGCCAAGGGCCAGGGAATCAGCCCCAGCATTTT. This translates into CASSQGPGNQPQHF.

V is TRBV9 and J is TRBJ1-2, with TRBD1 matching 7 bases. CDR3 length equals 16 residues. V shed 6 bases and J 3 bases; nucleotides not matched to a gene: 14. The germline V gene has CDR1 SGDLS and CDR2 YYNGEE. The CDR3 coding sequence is TGTGCCAGCACAGACAGGGAAGATGGAAGGGACTATGGCTACACCTTC. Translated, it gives CASTDREDGRDYGYTF.

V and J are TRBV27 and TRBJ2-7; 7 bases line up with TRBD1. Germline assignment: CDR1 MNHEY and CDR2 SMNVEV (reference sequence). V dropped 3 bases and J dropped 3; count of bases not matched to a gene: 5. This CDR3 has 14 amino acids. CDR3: CASSFEGANYEQYF. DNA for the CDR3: TGTGCCAGCAGTTTCGAGGGGGCGAACTACGAGCAGTACTTC.

This chain's CDR3 is CASSDNPGTEAFF. CDR3 bases: TGTGCCAGCAGCGATAACCCAGGGACTGAAGCTTTCTTT. V and J are TRBV9 and TRBJ1-1; TRBD1 might be the D (5 bases). This CDR3 contains 13 residues. Trimming stripped 3 bases from V and 5 bases from J, with 11 bases between. Germline-derived CDR1 and CDR2 are SGDLS and YYNGEE.

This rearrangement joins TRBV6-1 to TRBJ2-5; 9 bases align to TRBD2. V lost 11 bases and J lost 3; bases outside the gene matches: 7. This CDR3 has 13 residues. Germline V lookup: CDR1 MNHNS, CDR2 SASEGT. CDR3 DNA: TGTGCCTCCAGGTCTAGCGGGAAAGAGACCCAGTACTTC. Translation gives CASRSSGKETQYF.

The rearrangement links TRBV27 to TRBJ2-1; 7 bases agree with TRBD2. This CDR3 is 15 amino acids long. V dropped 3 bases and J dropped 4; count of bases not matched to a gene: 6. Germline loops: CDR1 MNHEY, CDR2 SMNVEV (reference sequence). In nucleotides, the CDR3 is TGTGCCAGCAGTTTCTTTGCGGGAGAGTACAATGAGCAGTTCTTC. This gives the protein CASSFFAGEYNEQFF.

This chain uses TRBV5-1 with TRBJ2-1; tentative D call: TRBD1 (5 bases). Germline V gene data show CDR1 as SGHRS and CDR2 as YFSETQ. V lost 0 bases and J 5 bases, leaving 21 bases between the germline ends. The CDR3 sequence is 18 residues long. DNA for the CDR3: TGCGCCAGCAGCTTGGAAGGAGTTAAAGACAGAATGGACAATGAGCAGTTCTTC. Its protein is CASSLEGVKDRMDNEQFF. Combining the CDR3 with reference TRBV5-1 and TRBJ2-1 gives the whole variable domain KAGVTQTPRYLIKTRGQQVTLSCSPISGHRSVSWYQQTPGQGLQFLFEYFSETQRNKGNFPGRFSGRQFSNSRSEMNVSTLELGDSALYLCASSLEGVKDRMDNEQFFGPGTRLTVL.

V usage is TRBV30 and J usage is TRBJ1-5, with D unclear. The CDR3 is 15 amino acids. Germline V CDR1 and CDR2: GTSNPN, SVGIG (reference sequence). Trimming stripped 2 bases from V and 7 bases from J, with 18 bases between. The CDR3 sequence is CAWSLAGKGEQPQHF. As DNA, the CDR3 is TGTGCCTGGAGTTTGGCGGGAAAGGGTGAACAGCCCCAGCATTTT. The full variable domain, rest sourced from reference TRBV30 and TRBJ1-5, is SQTIHQWPATLVQPVGSPLSLECTVEGTSNPNLYWYRQAAGRGLQLLFYSVGIGQISSEVPQNLSASRPQDRQFILSSKKLLLSDSGFYLCAWSLAGKGEQPQHFGDGTRLSIL.

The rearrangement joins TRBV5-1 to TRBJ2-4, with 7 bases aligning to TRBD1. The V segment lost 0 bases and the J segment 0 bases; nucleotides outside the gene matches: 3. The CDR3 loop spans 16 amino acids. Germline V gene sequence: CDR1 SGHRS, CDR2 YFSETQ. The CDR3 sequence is CASSLARTGAKNIQYF. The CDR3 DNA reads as TGCGCCAGCAGCTTGGCCCGGACAGGAGCCAAAAACATTCAGTACTTC.

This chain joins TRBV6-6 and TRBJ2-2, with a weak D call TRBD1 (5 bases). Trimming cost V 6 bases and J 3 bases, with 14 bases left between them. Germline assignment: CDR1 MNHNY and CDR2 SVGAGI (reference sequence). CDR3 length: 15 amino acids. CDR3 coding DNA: TGTGCCAGCAGCACAGGAGATCCCGACACCGGGGAGCTGTTTTTT. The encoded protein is CASSTGDPDTGELFF.

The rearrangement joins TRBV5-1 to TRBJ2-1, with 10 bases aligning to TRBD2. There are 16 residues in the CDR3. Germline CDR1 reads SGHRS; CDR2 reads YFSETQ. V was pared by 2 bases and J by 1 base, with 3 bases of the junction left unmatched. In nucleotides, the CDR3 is TGCGCCAGCAGCTTAGCTAGCGGGAGTTCCTACAATGAGCAGTTCTTC. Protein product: CASSLASGSSYNEQFF.

The CDR3 coding sequence is TGTGCCAGCAGCTTAGATGAAGCGTTCTCCTACGAGCAGTACTTC. Protein product: CASSLDEAFSYEQYF. The chain carries TRBV7-9 and TRBJ2-7; D gene uncertain. The CDR3 length is 15 residues. The V gene's germline CDR1 is SEHNR and CDR2 FQNEAQ (reference sequence). Trimming stripped 1 base from V and 0 bases from J, with 10 bases between.